The rows below give T cell receptor beta chains drawn from one sample of a study of identical twins. Each CDR3 protein gets one entry after TCRdb re-called the 5' RACE reads with MiXCR. This sample has hundreds of thousands of distinct CDR3 sequences; about 9.4% occur once, and the top ten carry around 0.95%. This same sample was also part of a study on yellow fever vaccine responses in identical twins.

The sequencing input was PBMCs. These receptors came from a woman between 18 and 29 years old in good health. CDR3s leave out the opening cysteine and the closing phenylalanine or tryptophan. Not all rows give a size; the values are once, few, many and, for expanded clones, a class.

TRBV28	many	TRBJ1-5	ASSPLTGLLNQPQH
TRBV4-1	-	TRBJ2-1	ASSLGLAANNEQF
TRBV25-1	few	TRBJ2-5	ASGKERQGGETQY
TRBV3-1	few	TRBJ2-6	ASSPSDKSNVLT
TRBV5-1	-	TRBJ2-3	ASSLGQGPLTDTQY
TRBV7-8	-	TRBJ1-2	ASSLVRGNYGYT
TRBV6-5	-	TRBJ2-2	ASSSPWQSTGELF
TRBV20-1	few	TRBJ2-5	SAEDAKTQY
TRBV7-6	many	TRBJ2-1	ASSFTGGDEQF
TRBV6-1	-	TRBJ2-5	ASSEEMGLGETQY
TRBV5-1	few	TRBJ1-1	ASSPRDRAGEAF
TRBV6-1	many	TRBJ2-3	ASSRRGAVADTQY
TRBV27	-	TRBJ2-3	ASSLLGGRVGDTQY
TRBV24-1	many	TRBJ2-7	ATSDPTGNPYEQY
TRBV12-3/TRBV12-4	-	TRBJ2-2	ASSLGDTNTGELF
TRBV5-1	many	TRBJ2-7	ASSPDSMSSYEQY
TRBV28	few	TRBJ2-1	ASRPREGQSSYNEQF
TRBV24-1	-	TRBJ2-1	ATSDSFWTSGAYNEQF
TRBV4-3	-	TRBJ2-7	ASSQATTRGEQY
TRBV5-1	many	TRBJ2-1	ASSSTGDLNEQF
TRBV12-3/TRBV12-4	many	TRBJ1-2	ASSFSGYGYT
TRBV27	-	TRBJ2-7	ASRTFGLAGGGYEQY
TRBV7-9	many	TRBJ2-2	AGGMNTGELF
TRBV18	-	TRBJ2-3	ASSPAVSADTQY
TRBV20-1	many	TRBJ1-1	SAAWLNTEAF
TRBV3-1	-	TRBJ2-5	ASSQDFLAGGDLQETQY
TRBV3-1	many	TRBJ2-7	ASSQDARELNEQY
TRBV28	-	TRBJ1-1	ASSLTRTGDTEAF
TRBV12-3/TRBV12-4	-	TRBJ2-3	ASSLPREGSDTQY
TRBV29-1	few	TRBJ2-5	SVRGPPRDRETQY
TRBV5-1	many	TRBJ2-1	ASSLTGTASYNEQF
TRBV28	-	TRBJ2-1	ASRLGLADNEQF
TRBV29-1	-	TRBJ1-1	SVDPRANTEAF
TRBV11-2	-	TRBJ2-1	ASSSSGREGNEQF
TRBV18	-	TRBJ2-1	ASSPGRPSYNEQF
TRBV10-3	-	TRBJ1-4	AISESYGDEKLF
TRBV27	-	TRBJ2-7	ASSFNPRYLYEQY
TRBV5-1	few	TRBJ2-4	ASSPGRGEGAKNIQY
TRBV3-1	many	TRBJ2-1	ASSQTYDEQF
TRBV7-9	many	TRBJ2-7	ASSFIAGTGIYEQY
TRBV7-2	-	TRBJ2-5	ASSLTGVAGASQETQY
TRBV6-1	few	TRBJ2-2	ASVQTGTGGELF
TRBV12-3/TRBV12-4	-	TRBJ2-1	ASSFLAGGSYNEQF
TRBV7-6	-	TRBJ2-7	ASSSTGGATYEQY
TRBV3-1	few	TRBJ2-7	ASSQVSGRGVRY
TRBV10-3	few	TRBJ2-3	AITTSSSTDTQY